This T cell receptor (beta chain) emerged from a study of tumor-infiltrating lymphocytes in primary liver carcinoma (dated by TCRdb to the late 2010s). General notes on the study: Hepatocellular carcinoma (four) or combined HCC and intrahepatic cholangiocarcinoma (one) was present in the five patients, who were three men and two women aged 30 to 69 years. High reproducibility was observed for the technical replicate repertoires, with mean shared-clone rates approximately 0.9 and correlation coefficients above 0.98. The study combined TCRbeta repertoire sequencing, expression microarrays and whole-exome sequencing across five regions of each liver tumor, with adjacent normal tissue and blood. A total of approximately 35 specimens from 5 patients, comprising approximately 25 tumor regions, 5 adjacent noncancerous liver tissues and 5 peripheral blood samples, were covered by TCRbeta repertoire sequencing. The five patients had tumors staged T1-T3 N0M0, with maximum diameters ranging from about 4 to 11 cm. The roughly 27 tumor region samples were profiled with Agilent mRNA microarrays so that TCRbeta repertoire diversity could be related to the local molecular phenotype. Samples yielded roughly 3.5 to 8 million productive TCRbeta reads; read depth did not differ significantly between tissue types. General conclusions and limits of the study: Only about 7.5-25% of top clones were found in all five regions of a tumor, suggesting spatial heterogeneity of tumor-infiltrating T cells. Only 4 or 5 patients were included in the study, and the authors note that the findings should be validated in a larger study. Only the TCR beta chain was sequenced, so true repertoire diversity is likely underestimated because unpaired alpha chains were not captured. A significantly larger repertoire fraction was made up by the top 250 clones in tumors than in blood (p = 0.039). Consistent with antigen-driven expansion, pairs of tumor regions showed higher repertoire overlap (mean about 36%) than either tumor-adjacent pairs (around 17%) or tumor-blood pairs (about 14%). Comparison of CD4+ and CD8+ T cell repertoires was precluded by the use of bulk unsorted samples.

The CDR3 measures 12 amino acids from cysteine to phenylalanine. The DNA shown is the 36-base CDR3, in frame from base 1. V sheds 1 base and J sheds 11 bases, leaving 11 bases between their ends. CDR1 and CDR2 are drawn from the germline V gene: SGHTA, FQGNSA. Starting from roughly 540 ng total RNA, TCRbeta-specific cDNA was produced by reverse transcription with a constant-region primer and ProtoScript II reverse transcriptase. TCRbeta libraries were built with three nested multiplex PCR rounds, a slightly modified ARM-PCR procedure. Each of the first two PCR rounds ran for approximately 10 cycles using multiplex TRBV1-TRBV30 forward primers together with a Cbeta reverse primer. Sample barcodes and Illumina adapters were added in a final 25-cycle PCR with Deep VentR polymerase. Amplicons of 200-500 bp were gel-purified with a QIAquick gel extraction kit before sequencing. An Illumina HiSeq 2500 was used to sequence the TCRbeta amplicons with 250-bp paired-end reads. In the original analysis: Quality trimming of reads was performed with Trimmomatic v0.33, and paired reads were merged with FLASH v1.2.11 so that full CDR3 sequences could be recovered. MiGEC v1.2.1b assigned V, D and J germline segments to the rearranged TCRbeta sequences. Clonotype statistics and Shannon-Wiener diversity indices were computed with VDJtools v1.0.0. Except for diversity analysis, only the 250 most abundant clonotypes of each sample were used in subsequent analyses to reduce sampling bias. The raw public data were reprocessed by TCRdb itself: fastp quality trimming at Q25, MiXCR clonotype calling, in-frame beta chains only. Rows with one shared CDR3 protein collapse into an entry with the most common genes and DNA. These V and J calls rely on TCRdb rather than the paper's analysis. For this sample the table gives around 100,000 distinct CDR3 sequences, of which under 70% were detected only once. In total, the top ten clones hold around 10% of the sample.

Without any cell sorting, total RNA and DNA were extracted together from approximately 22-30 mg of bulk tissue using the AllPrep DNA/RNA mini kit. Between late 2015 and March 2016, several patients in China with histopathologically diagnosed primary liver carcinoma had surgical resection. Patients had chronic HBV infection and were treatment-naive at sampling. Five spatially separated regions were sampled from each tumor: the superior, inferior, left-lateral and right-lateral poles, plus the tumor centre. According to histology, viable tumor cells made up more than 85% of every tumor sample. Pieces of fresh tumor and adjacent tissue were cut in half, with one half kept in RNAlater at -80 degrees C and the other half sent for histology. A remark on this clonotype: Its specific antigen is unknown. The input lacks base qualities; no much larger clone sits a single base away.

Sequencing was done on a sample of liver tumor tissue from sampling region 2. The cell subset or site label, read with the paper, signifies: tumor region T2, inferior pole. This TCR was sampled from a woman aged 55-69 years with primary liver carcinoma and hepatitis B virus infection. The sequence is built from TRBV7-2 and TRBJ1-1; the D gene is not confidently resolved. The nucleotides read TGTGCCAGCAGCTTAGAACTCCCGGGGGCTTTCTTT. Its coded protein is CASSLELPGAFF.